This paragraph reports one T cell receptor (beta chain). Its antigen remains unidentified. The repertoire was sequenced with immunoSEQ multiplex PCR; TCRdb's copy has only in-frame clones and lacks some. The data contain about 140,000 clones, 85% to 95% of them singletons. This sample was included in a study of T cell responses to AZD1222 COVID-19 vaccine. The V end lost 5 bases, the J end lost 0 bases, and 7 bases lay between the germline ends. There are 14 residues in the CDR3. Germline V gene sequence: CDR1 SGHNT, CDR2 YENEEA. Study findings and constraints: Repertoire sampling occurred only after the peak T cell response. The donor group comprised mostly white British people and more females; the analysis possibly underestimated clonal diversity.

The material was peripheral blood, obtained on day 0 of AZD1222 vaccination. V and J are TRBV11-3 and TRBJ2-2; D not resolved. The source of this sequence is an adult in good health. The CDR3 protein is CASSGQSNTGELFF. In DNA, the CDR3 is TGTGCCAGCAGCGGCCAGTCGAACACCGGGGAGCTGTTTTTT.